These 23 T cell receptor beta chains were sequenced from one sample in a study of shared clonotypes between healthy human individuals. Data came from immunoSEQ multiplex PCR; TCRdb stores just in-frame clones and leaves some out. The sample shows 2.3 million or so clones, over 90% of them seen only once. Sequenced: naive CD4+ T cells from PBMCs. Subset noted: CD45RA+ positively selected. Receptors originate from a man aged 18 to 30 in good health. Some clones in this sample may be carry-over from other donors' samples.

The rearrangement uses TRBV7-7 and TRBJ2-3; the D is unclear. The germline V gene encodes CDR1 SSHAT and CDR2 FNYEAQ (reference sequence). The CDR3 has 15 residues. Trimming cost V 2 bases and J 0 bases, with 9 bases left between them. The CDR3 coding sequence is TGTGCCAGCAGCTTAAGCGCCCGTAGCACAGATACGCAGTATTTT. Translated, it gives CASSLSARSTDTQYF.

A remark on this clone: Other DNA sequences in the same sample also yield this CDR3. This sequence joins TRBV28 and TRBJ1-5, with D uncertain. The germline V and J ends were trimmed by 3 bases and 6 bases, with 6 bases remaining between them. Germline-derived CDR1 and CDR2 are MDHEN and SYDVKM. There are 12 residues in the CDR3. The CDR3 sequence: CASSLPGQPQHF. CDR3 DNA: TGTGCCAGCAGTTTGCCGGGTCAGCCCCAGCATTTT.

In this sample, this clone turned up a few times. The V and J genes are TRBV5-1 and TRBJ2-7; 7 positions agree with TRBD1. Germline loops: CDR1 SGHRS, CDR2 YFSETQ. The CDR3 runs 14 residues. Trimming cost V 4 bases and J 0 bases; bases outside gene matches: 4. CDR3 nucleotide sequence: TGCGCCAGCAGCGAGACAGGGCTCTCCTACGAGCAGTACTTC. It codes for CASSETGLSYEQYF. Drawing the rest from reference TRBV5-1 and TRBJ2-7, the complete variable domain is KAGVTQTPRYLIKTRGQQVTLSCSPISGHRSVSWYQQTPGQGLQFLFEYFSETQRNKGNFPGRFSGRQFSNSRSEMNVSTLELGDSALYLCASSETGLSYEQYFGPGTRLTVT.

This clone was seen only a few times. The same CDR3 is also encoded by other DNA sequences in this sample. The chain is built from TRBV7-9 and TRBJ1-2; D is unresolved. Per germline, CDR1 SEHNR and CDR2 FQNEAQ (reference sequence). The CDR3 contains 12 residues. Trimming took 5 bases from V and 3 from J, leaving 7 bases between them. The DNA for the CDR3 is TGTGCCAGCAGCCCGGGGTACTATGGCTACACCTTC. This translates into CASSPGYYGYTF.

The chain links TRBV7-9 to TRBJ2-3; 10 bases fit TRBD2. The CDR3 runs to 18 residues. The germline V gene has CDR1 SEHNR and CDR2 FQNEAQ (reference sequence). Trimming at V came to 0 bases and at J to 4 bases, leaving 10 bases not matched to a gene. The DNA of the CDR3 is TGTGCCAGCAGCTTAGCTCTAGCGGGAGCTGGTCGGTCAGATACGCAGTATTTT. Translating it yields CASSLALAGAGRSDTQYF.

The chain links TRBV5-6 to TRBJ1-3; no firm D call. Deletions cut 2 bases from V and 2 bases from J, with 8 bases between. The CDR3 has 14 residues. Germline CDR1 reads SGHDT; CDR2 reads YYEEEE. CDR3 region: CASSFESAGNTIYF. The CDR3 DNA reads TGTGCCAGCAGCTTCGAGAGCGCTGGAAACACCATATATTTT.

This chain joins TRBV28 and TRBJ2-7; 9 bases align to TRBD2. Germline values: CDR1 MDHEN, CDR2 SYDVKM. The CDR3 has 14 residues. Losses at the gene ends were 6 bases for V and 9 bases for J; bases not matched to a gene: 12. CDR3 residues: CASSTTSGTSRQYF. CDR3 DNA sequence: TGTGCCAGCAGCACCACCTCGGGGACTAGCAGGCAGTACTTC.

The rearrangement joins TRBV23-1 to TRBJ2-7; D gene unclear. TRBV23-1 is treated as an ORF (open reading frame) with a function not yet certain. This CDR3 is 18 amino acids long. V was cut by 4 bases and J by 3 bases, with 25 bases left in between. The CDR3, as DNA: TGCGCCAGCAGTCTCCGCCGAGGCGGCGTCAGTAGGATCTACGAGCAGTACTTC. This translates into CASSLRRGGVSRIYEQYF.

This clone was counted a single time. This chain links TRBV18 with TRBJ2-7; 10 bases line up with TRBD2. CDR1 is KGHSH and CDR2 is LQKENI in the germline V gene. J gave up 2 bases and V 3 bases, and 7 bases lay outside the gene matches. The CDR3 is made up of 16 amino acids. The CDR3, as DNA: TGTGCCAGCTCACCCAGCAGCAGCGGGAGGGCCTACGAGCAGTACTTC. Protein product: CASSPSSSGRAYEQYF.

The chain combines TRBV9 with TRBJ2-3; D unresolved. V lost 3 bases, J lost 2 bases, and 13 bases lay in between. The CDR3 loop spans 15 amino acids. Germline values: CDR1 SGDLS, CDR2 YYNGEE. The CDR3, as DNA: TGTGCCAGCAGCGCCTTCGTACAAGCCACAGATACGCAGTATTTT. This encodes CASSAFVQATDTQYF. The full variable domain, with the rest looked up from reference TRBV9 and TRBJ2-3, is DSGVTQTPKHLITATGQRVTLRCSPRSGDLSVYWYQQSLDQGLQFLIQYYNGEERAKGNILERFSAQQFPDLHSELNLSSLELGDSALYFCASSAFVQATDTQYFGPGTRLTVL.

V gene TRBV5-6 combines with J gene TRBJ1-1; D is possibly TRBD1 (5 bases). This CDR3 is 13 amino acids long. The germline CDR1 and CDR2 sequences are SGHDT and YYEEEE. V lost 4 bases and J 14 bases, leaving 21 bases between the germline ends. The CDR3 nucleotides read TGTGCCAGCAGCCCAGGACCCACCGGGGGAAGCTTCTTT. Its protein is CASSPGPTGGSFF.

The J gene is TRBJ2-1, the V gene TRBV4-1; 8 positions agree with TRBD2. Germline V gene data show CDR1 as MGHRA and CDR2 as YSYEKL. CDR3 length: 16 amino acids. Unmatched junction bases numbered 10, after V lost 5 bases and J lost 4 bases. Here the CDR3 DNA reads TGCGCCAGCAGCTCGGGGGGGGGAAACAGTTACAATGAGCAGTTCTTC. Its protein product is CASSSGGGNSYNEQFF.

The chain recombines TRBV9 with TRBJ2-7; D is uncertain. With 3 bases removed from V and 2 bases from J, the gap between germline ends came to 15 bases. The CDR3 runs to 15 residues. Germline CDR1 reads SGDLS; CDR2 reads YYNGEE. The CDR3 bases are TGTGCCAGCAGCGGCGGTTTGGGTCAGCCCTACGAGCAGTACTTC. Protein product: CASSGGLGQPYEQYF. Based on the CDR3 plus reference TRBV9 and TRBJ2-7, the full variable domain is DSGVTQTPKHLITATGQRVTLRCSPRSGDLSVYWYQQSLDQGLQFLIQYYNGEERAKGNILERFSAQQFPDLHSELNLSSLELGDSALYFCASSGGLGQPYEQYFGPGTRLTVT.

V gene TRBV14 combines with J gene TRBJ2-2; 8 nucleotides agree with TRBD2. CDR1 and CDR2 (germline): SGHDN, FVKESK. V lost 0 bases and J lost 4; bases outside the gene matches: 19. This CDR3 comprises 21 residues. The CDR3 region has the DNA TGTGCCAGCAGCCAAGAATCCCCACTTGTCCTGGCGGGAGGAGTCACCGGGGAGCTGTTTTTT. Its protein product is CASSQESPLVLAGGVTGELFF.

The V call is TRBV28, the J call TRBJ2-3, with 8 nucleotides matching TRBD1. Trimming at V came to 6 bases and at J to 4 bases, leaving 6 bases not matched to a gene. The CDR3 runs 14 residues. Germline V gene sequence: CDR1 MDHEN, CDR2 SYDVKM. The CDR3 loop is CASRPGGLADTQYF. The CDR3 DNA follows: TGTGCCAGCAGGCCAGGGGGCCTGGCAGATACGCAGTATTTT.

The rearrangement links TRBV6-5 to TRBJ1-2; TRBD1 might be the D (5 bases). Germline V gives CDR1 MNHEY, CDR2 SVGAGI. The CDR3 loop spans 15 amino acids. V shed 0 bases and J shed 5 bases, with 13 bases lying between them. As DNA, the CDR3 is TGTGCCAGCAGTTACTCTCTACCAGGGAAGTATGGCTACACCTTC. This sequence encodes CASSYSLPGKYGYTF.

V is TRBV2 and J is TRBJ2-3; 10 bases are a match to TRBD1. Germline V gene data show CDR1 as SNHLY and CDR2 as FYNNEI. V gave up 4 bases and J gave up 6 bases; unmatched junction bases: 7. This CDR3 region has 15 residues. CDR3 coding DNA: TGTGCCAGCAGTGGTCCCGGGACAGGGGACGATACGCAGTATTTT. This gives the protein CASSGPGTGDDTQYF.

The chain joins TRBV5-4 to TRBJ2-2, with 11 bases aligning to TRBD2. The CDR3 runs to 16 residues. Germline V lookup: CDR1 SGHNT, CDR2 YYREEE (reference sequence). Trimming at V came to 3 bases and at J to 8 bases, leaving 9 bases not matched to a gene. CDR3 sequence: CASSSGTSGYGGELFF. In DNA, the CDR3 is TGTGCCAGCAGCTCCGGGACTAGCGGCTATGGGGGGGAGCTGTTTTTT.

The chain uses TRBV28 and TRBJ2-7; D gene ambiguous. Germline V gene sequence: CDR1 MDHEN, CDR2 SYDVKM. V gave up 6 bases and J gave up 2 bases, with 8 bases separating them. CDR3 length equals 12 residues. The CDR3 DNA reads as TGTGCCAGCAGGGACGCAGCCTACGAGCAGTACTTC. It specifies CASRDAAYEQYF. The entire variable domain, with the rest obtained from reference TRBV28 and TRBJ2-7, is as follows: DVKVTQSSRYLVKRTGEKVFLECVQDMDHENMFWYRQDPGLGLRLIYFSYDVKMKEKGDIPEGYSVSREKKERFSLILESASTNQTSMYLCASRDAAYEQYFGPGTRLTVT.

The chain joins TRBV5-6 to TRBJ2-5, with D perhaps matching TRBD1 (5 bases). This CDR3 contains 14 residues. Between the trimmed V and J ends, which lost 3 bases and 3 bases, there was a span of 12 bases. Germline V gene data show CDR1 as SGHDT and CDR2 as YYEEEE. For the CDR3, the DNA is TGTGCCAGCAGCTCGACAGTTACTGAAGAGACCCAGTACTTC. Its translation: CASSSTVTEETQYF.

This sequence joins TRBV2 and TRBJ2-1, with a weak D call TRBD1 (7 bases). The V end lost 3 bases, the J end lost 10 bases, and 16 bases lay between the germline ends. Germline V CDR1 and CDR2: SNHLY, FYNNEI. CDR3 size: 14 residues. Here the CDR3 DNA reads TGTGCCAGCAGTGATCAGGGGGACTGGGGCGAGCAGTTCTTC. Its translation: CASSDQGDWGEQFF.

The chain combines TRBV2 with TRBJ2-3; the match to TRBD2 covers 7 bases. Germline V gene sequence: CDR1 SNHLY, CDR2 FYNNEI. The CDR3 is 15 amino acids. V dropped 4 bases and J dropped 7; count of bases not matched to a gene: 11. The CDR3 region is CASSGTGGGRNTQYF. In DNA form, the CDR3 reads TGTGCCAGCAGTGGGACGGGGGGTGGTAGGAATACGCAGTATTTT.

The CDR3 here is CASSLGWRYRDTGELFF. The CDR3 DNA is TGTGCCAGTAGCTTGGGATGGCGGTATAGGGACACCGGGGAGCTGTTTTTT. The V and J genes are TRBV19 and TRBJ2-2; D is unresolved. This CDR3 is built from 17 residues. Trimming took off 6 bases at V and 3 bases at J, with 20 bases between the two ends. Looked up from germline, CDR1 is LNHDA and CDR2 is SQIVND (reference sequence).